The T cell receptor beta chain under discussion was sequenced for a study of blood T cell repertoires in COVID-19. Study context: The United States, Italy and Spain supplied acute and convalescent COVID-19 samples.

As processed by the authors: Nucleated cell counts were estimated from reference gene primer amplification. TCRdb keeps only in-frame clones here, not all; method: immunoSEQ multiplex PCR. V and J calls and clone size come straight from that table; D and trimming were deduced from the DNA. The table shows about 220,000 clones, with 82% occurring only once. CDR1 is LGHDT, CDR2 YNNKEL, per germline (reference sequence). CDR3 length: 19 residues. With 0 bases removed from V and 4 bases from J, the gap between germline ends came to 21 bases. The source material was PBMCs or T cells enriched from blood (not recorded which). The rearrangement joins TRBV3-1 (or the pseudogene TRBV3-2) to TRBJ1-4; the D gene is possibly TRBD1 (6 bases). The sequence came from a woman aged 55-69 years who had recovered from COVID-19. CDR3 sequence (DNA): TGTGCCAGCAGCCAAGATGGAGGGACCGGGGGGGCCTTTAATGAAAAACTGTTTTTT. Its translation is CASSQDGGTGGAFNEKLFF.